Presented here are 7 T cell receptor beta chains from one specimen sequenced in a study of blood T cells in healthy people across ages. The use of a sample-barcoded 5' primer and a J-beta primer mix characterized a second PCR of about 6 to 11 cycles. MiXCR, applied by TCRdb to the 5' RACE reads, yields one record per CDR3 protein. The data contain about 1.8 million distinct CDR3 sequences, about 50% of them singletons. The sequencing sample was made of blood. The source of these receptors is a woman aged 40 to 50 in good health.

This clonotype was found once. CDR3 in amino acids: CATIPRGANEQYF. The CDR3 DNA sequence: TGCGCGACCATCCCTCGGGGGGCCAATGAGCAGTACTTC. The rearrangement joins TRBV5-1 to TRBJ2-5, with D perhaps matching TRBD2 (7 bases). Germline V gene data show CDR1 as SGHRS and CDR2 as YFSETQ. The CDR3 runs 13 residues.

The chain uses TRBV12-3 or TRBV12-4 and TRBJ1-4, with no clear D. This CDR3 has 14 amino acids. Trimming shortened V by 3 bases and J by 7 bases, and 12 bases separated the two germline ends. In nucleotides, the CDR3 is TGTGCCAGCAGTTTCAAAGGGAAGGGTGAAAAACTGTTTTTT. Its translation: CASSFKGKGEKLFF.

This clonotype was seen more than once but under ten times. This sequence joins TRBV7-3 and TRBJ2-1; 7 nucleotides match TRBD1. Germline V gives CDR1 SGHTA, CDR2 FQGTGA. This CDR3 contains 18 residues. Trimming at V came to 2 bases and at J to 0 bases, leaving 10 bases not matched to a gene. This chain's CDR3 is CASSLGPGGASSYNEQFF. As DNA, the CDR3 is TGTGCCAGCAGCTTAGGACCAGGGGGTGCTAGCTCCTACAATGAGCAGTTCTTC. Full variable domain (remainder filled in from reference TRBV7-3 and TRBJ2-1): GAGVSQTPSNKVTEKGKYVELRCDPISGHTALYWYRQSLGQGPEFLIYFQGTGAADDSGLPNDRFFAVRPEGSVSTLKIQRTERGDSAVYLCASSLGPGGASSYNEQFFGPGTRLTVL.

J is TRBJ1-6 and V is TRBV3-1; D is possibly TRBD1 (6 bases). Per the germline V gene, CDR1 is LGHDT and CDR2 is YNNKEL (reference sequence). Trimming removed 3 bases at V and 10 bases at J, with 10 bases between. The CDR3 consists of 13 residues. The CDR3 DNA sequence: TGTGCCAGCAGCCACCCGACAGGCTCACCCCTCCACTTT. This translates into CASSHPTGSPLHF.

The J gene is TRBJ2-5, the V gene TRBV5-1, with unresolved D. Trimming stripped 5 bases from V and 2 bases from J, with 13 bases between. CDR1 and CDR2 from the germline V gene are SGHRS and YFSETQ. The CDR3 runs to 14 residues. The CDR3 is CASRTGQIQETQYF. The CDR3 region has the DNA TGCGCCAGCAGGACGGGCCAGATACAAGAGACCCAGTACTTC.

This clonotype was seen a handful of times. The chain carries TRBV6-5 and TRBJ1-2; D is undetermined. This CDR3 has 15 residues. Between the trimmed V and J ends, which lost 5 bases and 8 bases, there was a span of 21 bases. In germline, CDR1 is MNHEY, CDR2 SVGAGI. The CDR3, as DNA: TGTGCCAGCAGTCCACTGTACCCGGAGCCCTGGGGCTACACCTTC. It yields the protein CASSPLYPEPWGYTF.

The gene calls are TRBV4-1 and TRBJ1-2, with a tentative D call TRBD1 (6 bases). The CDR3 has 16 residues. V was cut by 8 bases and J by 2 bases, with 21 bases left in between. Germline assignment: CDR1 MGHRA and CDR2 YSYEKL. CDR3 nucleotide sequence: TGCGCCAGCCTGCCGCCCGCAGGGGCAGCCAACTATGGCTACACCTTC. Its translation: CASLPPAGAANYGYTF.